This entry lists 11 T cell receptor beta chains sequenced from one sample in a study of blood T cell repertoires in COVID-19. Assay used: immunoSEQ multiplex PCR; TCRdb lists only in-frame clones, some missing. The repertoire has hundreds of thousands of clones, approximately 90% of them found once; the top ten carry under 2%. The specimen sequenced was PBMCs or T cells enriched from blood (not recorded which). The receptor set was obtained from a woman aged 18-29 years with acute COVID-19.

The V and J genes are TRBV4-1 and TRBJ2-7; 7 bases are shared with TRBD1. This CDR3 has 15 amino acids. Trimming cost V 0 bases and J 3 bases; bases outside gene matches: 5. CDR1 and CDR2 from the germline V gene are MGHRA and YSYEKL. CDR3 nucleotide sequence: TGCGCCAGCAGCCAAGAACAGGGGCGTCTCTACGAGCAGTACTTC. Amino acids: CASSQEQGRLYEQYF.

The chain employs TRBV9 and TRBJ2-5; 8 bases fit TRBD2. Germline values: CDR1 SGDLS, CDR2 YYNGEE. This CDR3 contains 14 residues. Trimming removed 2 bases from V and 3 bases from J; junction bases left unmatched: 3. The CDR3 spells CASSVGTREETQYF. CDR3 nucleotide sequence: TGTGCCAGCAGCGTCGGGACTAGAGAAGAGACCCAGTACTTC.

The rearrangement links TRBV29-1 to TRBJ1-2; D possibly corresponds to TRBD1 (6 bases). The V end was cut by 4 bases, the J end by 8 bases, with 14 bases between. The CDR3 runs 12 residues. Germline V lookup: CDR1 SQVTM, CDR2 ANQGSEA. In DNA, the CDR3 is TGCAGCGTTGCGGGGGGGCGAGAGGGCTACACCTTC. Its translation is CSVAGGREGYTF.

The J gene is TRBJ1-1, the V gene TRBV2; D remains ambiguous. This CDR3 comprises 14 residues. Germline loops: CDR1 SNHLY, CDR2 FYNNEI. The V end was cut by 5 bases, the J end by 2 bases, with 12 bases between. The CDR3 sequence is CASSTLQANTEAFF. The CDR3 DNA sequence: TGTGCCAGCAGTACACTTCAGGCAAACACTGAAGCTTTCTTT. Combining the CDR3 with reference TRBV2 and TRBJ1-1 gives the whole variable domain EPEVTQTPSHQVTQMGQEVILRCVPISNHLYFYWYRQILGQKVEFLVSFYNNEISEKSEIFDDQFSVERPDGSNFTLKIRSTKLEDSAMYFCASSTLQANTEAFFGQGTRLTVV.

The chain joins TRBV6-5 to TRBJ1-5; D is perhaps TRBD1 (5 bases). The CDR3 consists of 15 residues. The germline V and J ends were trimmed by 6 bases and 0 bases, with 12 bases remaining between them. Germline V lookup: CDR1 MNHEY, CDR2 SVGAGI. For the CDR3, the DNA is TGTGCCAGCAGGGCTCAGGGCCTTAGCAATCAGCCCCAGCATTTT. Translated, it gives CASRAQGLSNQPQHF.

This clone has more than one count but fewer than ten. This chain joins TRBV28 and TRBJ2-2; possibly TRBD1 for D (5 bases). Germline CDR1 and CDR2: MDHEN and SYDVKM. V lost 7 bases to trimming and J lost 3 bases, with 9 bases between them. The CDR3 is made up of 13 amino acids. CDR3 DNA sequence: TGTGCCAGCAATCCGACAGACACCGGGGAGCTGTTTTTT. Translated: CASNPTDTGELFF.

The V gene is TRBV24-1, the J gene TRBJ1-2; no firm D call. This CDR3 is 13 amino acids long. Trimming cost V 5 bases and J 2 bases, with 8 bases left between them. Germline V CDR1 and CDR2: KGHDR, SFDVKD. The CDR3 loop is CATSGAGNYGYTF. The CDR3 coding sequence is TGTGCCACCAGTGGGGCGGGGAACTATGGCTACACCTTC.

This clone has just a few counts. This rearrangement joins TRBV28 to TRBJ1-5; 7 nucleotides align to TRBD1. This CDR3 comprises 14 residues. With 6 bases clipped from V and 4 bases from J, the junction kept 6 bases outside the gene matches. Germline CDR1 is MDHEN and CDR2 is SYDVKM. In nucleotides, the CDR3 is TGTGCCAGCAGCCTGGGACAGCTAAATCAGCCCCAGCATTTT. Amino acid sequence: CASSLGQLNQPQHF.

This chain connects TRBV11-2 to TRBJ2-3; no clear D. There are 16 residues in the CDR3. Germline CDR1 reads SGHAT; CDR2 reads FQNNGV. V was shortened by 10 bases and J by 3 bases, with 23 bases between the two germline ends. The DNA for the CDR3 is TGTGCCACTTCATTACGGGTCCCCTCGAATACAGATACGCAGTATTTT. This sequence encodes CATSLRVPSNTDTQYF.

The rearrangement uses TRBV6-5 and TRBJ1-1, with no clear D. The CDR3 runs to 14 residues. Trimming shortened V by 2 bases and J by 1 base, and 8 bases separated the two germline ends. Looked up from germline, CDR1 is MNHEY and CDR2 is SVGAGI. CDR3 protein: CASSYGEGNTEAFF. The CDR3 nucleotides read TGTGCCAGCAGTTACGGGGAGGGGAACACTGAAGCTTTCTTT.

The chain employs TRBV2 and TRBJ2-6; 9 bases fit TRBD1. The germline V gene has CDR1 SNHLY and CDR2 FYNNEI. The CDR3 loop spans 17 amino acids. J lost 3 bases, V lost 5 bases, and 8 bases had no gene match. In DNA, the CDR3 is TGTGCCAGCAGTCGGGACAGGGCGACAGATGGGGCCAACGTCCTGACTTTC. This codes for CASSRDRATDGANVLTF.